These 20 T cell receptor beta chains were sequenced from one sample in a study of T cell responses to AZD1222 COVID-19 vaccine. The data were produced by immunoSEQ multiplex PCR, yet TCRdb's version contains in-frame clones alone and is incomplete. The profile shows about 80,000 clones, around 90% of them singletons. Sequencing used peripheral blood, obtained on day 0 of AZD1222 vaccination. Receptor source: an adult in good health.

This clone was observed a few times. CDR3 bases: TGTGCCAGCAGCTTCACAGGGGCCACGAACACCGGGGAGCTGTTTTTT. Protein product: CASSFTGATNTGELFF. The V gene is TRBV5-5, the J gene TRBJ2-2; 7 positions match TRBD1. Germline CDR1 is SGHKS and CDR2 is YYEKEE (reference sequence). The CDR3 loop spans 16 amino acids. The J segment lost 0 bases and the V segment lost 2 bases, leaving 4 bases of the junction unmatched.

This chain joins TRBV7-2 and TRBJ1-2; the D gene is possibly TRBD1 (5 bases). Germline CDR1 SGHTA, CDR2 FQGNSA. V was pared by 5 bases and J by 4 bases, with 11 bases between. The CDR3 runs 13 residues. In DNA form, the CDR3 reads TGTGCCAGCAGCACAAACCAGGGCTATGGCTACACCTTC. Protein sequence: CASSTNQGYGYTF.

CDR3 protein: CASSPVPGKQNSPLHF. CDR3 DNA sequence: TGTGCCAGTAGCCCGGTTCCAGGGAAGCAGAATTCACCCCTCCACTTT. This sequence joins TRBV19 and TRBJ1-6; maybe TRBD1 (5 bases). Looked up from germline, CDR1 is LNHDA and CDR2 is SQIVND (reference sequence). Trimming pared 6 bases from V and 7 bases from J, leaving 19 bases between. The CDR3 is 16 residues long.

The chain uses TRBV21-1 and TRBJ1-5; the table's D gene call, TRBD1, was not cross checked with the DNA. TRBV21-1 is assigned pseudogene status. The CDR3 is 17 residues long. CDR3 bases: TGTGCCAGCAGCAAAGAGCAGGGTAGGTGGCGGCATCAGCCCCAGCATTTT. Its translation: CASSKEQGRWRHQPQHF.

This chain links TRBV5-1 with TRBJ2-2; TRBD1 matches 7 bases. The CDR3 extends over 16 amino acids. Unmatched junction bases numbered 7, after V lost 1 base and J lost 4 bases. Germline V CDR1 and CDR2: SGHRS, YFSETQ. The CDR3 region is CASSLSGTVTTGELFF. The CDR3 DNA reads as TGCGCCAGCAGCTTGTCCGGGACAGTAACCACCGGGGAGCTGTTTTTT.

The V and J genes are TRBV4-3 and TRBJ2-7, with D maybe TRBD2 (5 bases). CDR1 and CDR2 (germline): LGHNA, YSLEER. This CDR3 region has 14 residues. The V and J ends lost 1 base and 3 bases respectively, with 10 bases between them. This CDR3 is CASSQASTGYEQYF. In DNA form, the CDR3 reads TGCGCCAGCAGCCAAGCTAGCACGGGCTACGAGCAGTACTTC.

The rearrangement uses TRBV27 and TRBJ1-2; 9 bases line up with TRBD1. V lost 9 bases to trimming and J lost 4 bases; unmatched junction nucleotides: 15. The germline gives CDR1 MNHEY, CDR2 SMNVEV (reference sequence). This CDR3 is 16 amino acids long. CDR3 sequence: CARKTSQGAVPYGYTF. CDR3 coding DNA: TGTGCCAGGAAAACCTCACAGGGGGCGGTCCCCTATGGCTACACCTTC.

The chain has TRBV6-5 and TRBJ2-1; TRBD1 might be the D (6 bases). Trimming cost V 5 bases and J 4 bases, with 15 bases left between them. The length of the CDR3 is 15 residues. CDR1 is MNHEY and CDR2 is SVGAGI in the germline V gene. The CDR3 bases are TGTGCCAGCAGTCCCGGCTGGACAGAGTACAATGAGCAGTTCTTC. It translates to CASSPGWTEYNEQFF.

CDR3 nucleotide sequence: TGTGCCAGCAGCTTGACAGGGGATACTGAAGCTTTCTTT. It is translated as CASSLTGDTEAFF. V and J are TRBV7-2 and TRBJ1-1, with 8 positions matching TRBD1. CDR3 size: 13 residues. V shed 3 bases, J shed 5 bases, and the junction held 2 bases outside the gene matches. Germline CDR1 reads SGHTA; CDR2 reads FQGNSA.

The V gene is TRBV7-9, the J gene TRBJ2-1; 10 bases fit TRBD2. This CDR3 contains 12 residues. The germline gives CDR1 SEHNR, CDR2 FQNEAQ (reference sequence). Germline trimming cut 4 bases from V and 16 bases from J; bases unmatched to any gene: 7. The DNA for the CDR3 is TGTGCCAGCAGCTGGGGTAGCGGGAGGTTTTTCTTC. This translates into CASSWGSGRFFF. Full variable domain (outside the CDR3, taken from reference TRBV7-9 and TRBJ2-1): DTGVSQNPRHKITKRGQNVTFRCDPISEHNRLYWYRQTLGQGPEFLTYFQNEAQLEKSRLLSDRFSAERPKGSFSTLEIQRTEQGDSAMYLCASSWGSGRFFFGPGTRLTVL.

V and J are TRBV7-9 and TRBJ2-7; D is undetermined. CDR3 length: 14 amino acids. Germline CDR1 and CDR2: SEHNR and FQNEAQ (reference sequence). V was pared by 7 bases and J by 2 bases, with 15 bases between. For the CDR3, the DNA is TGTGCCAGCATCTCCGACCAACGCACCTACGAGCAGTACTTC. This codes for CASISDQRTYEQYF.

The chain uses TRBV11-2 and TRBJ2-3; D gene unclear. This CDR3 region has 16 residues. V was pared by 5 bases and J by 2 bases, with 17 bases between. Looked up from germline, CDR1 is SGHAT and CDR2 is FQNNGV. CDR3 sequence: CASSPTLVRITDTQYF. In DNA, the CDR3 is TGTGCCAGCAGCCCTACTCTGGTGCGTATCACAGATACGCAGTATTTT.

The J gene is TRBJ1-6, the V gene TRBV6-2 or TRBV6-3; no firm D call. Germline-derived CDR1 and CDR2 are MNHEY and SVGEGT. The CDR3 is 15 residues long. Trimming cost V 2 bases and J 7 bases, with 12 bases left between them. CDR3 DNA: TGTGCCAGCAGTTACCGGGCCCAGCTCAATTCACCCCTCCACTTT. Translation gives CASSYRAQLNSPLHF.

The chain combines TRBV6-5 with TRBJ2-7, with 7 bases identical to TRBD1. V trimming: 5 bases; J trimming: 3 bases; junction bases outside the gene matches: 4. The CDR3 sequence is 13 residues long. Germline V gene lookup returns CDR1 MNHEY and CDR2 SVGAGI. DNA of the CDR3: TGTGCCAGCAGTAGACAGGGAAACTACGAGCAGTACTTC. This codes for CASSRQGNYEQYF.

In its sample, this clone was seen a few times. The chain recombines TRBV5-4 with TRBJ1-3; a weak D match, TRBD1 (6 bases). Trimming removed 0 bases from V and 2 bases from J, with 6 bases in between. The CDR3 is made up of 14 amino acids. Germline CDR1 is SGHNT and CDR2 is YYREEE (reference sequence). CDR3 in amino acids: CASSLDRAGNTIYF. The CDR3 DNA follows: TGTGCCAGCAGCTTGGACAGGGCTGGAAACACCATATATTTT.

The gene calls are TRBV7-9 and TRBJ1-2, with no clear D. CDR3 length: 11 amino acids. V was pared by 1 base and J by 14 bases, with 11 bases between. Germline values: CDR1 SEHNR, CDR2 FQNEAQ (reference sequence). CDR3 residues: CASSLGSAHTF. CDR3 DNA: TGTGCCAGCAGCTTAGGCTCGGCCCATACCTTC.

The chain joins TRBV11-2 to TRBJ1-4; no clear D. Germline V CDR1 and CDR2: SGHAT, FQNNGV. The CDR3 is made up of 15 amino acids. Trimming left V 1 base short and J 5 bases short, with 11 bases between. CDR3: CASSLAAGRNEKLFF. For the CDR3, the DNA is TGTGCCAGCAGCTTAGCGGCAGGACGCAATGAAAAACTGTTTTTT.

V usage is TRBV11-1 and J usage is TRBJ1-6; a weak D match, TRBD1 (6 bases). The CDR3 is 14 residues long. Germline V gene sequence: CDR1 SGHAT, CDR2 FQDESV (reference sequence). Trimming removed 4 bases from V and 9 bases from J, with 13 bases in between. The CDR3: CASSSGQFGSPLHF. In DNA form, the CDR3 reads TGTGCCAGCAGCTCAGGACAGTTCGGTTCACCCCTCCACTTT. Complete variable domain (other parts from reference TRBV11-1 and TRBJ1-6): EAEVAQSPRYKITEKSQAVAFWCDPISGHATLYWYRQILGQGPELLVQFQDESVVDDSQLPKDRFSAERLKGVDSTLKIQPAELGDSAMYLCASSSGQFGSPLHFGNGTRLTVT.

The chain has TRBV25-1 and TRBJ1-1; D not certain. This CDR3 has 15 residues. The germline V gene encodes CDR1 MGHDK and CDR2 SYGVNS. V was clipped by 3 bases and J by 0 bases, with 11 bases between them. The CDR3 bases are TGTGCCAGCAGTGACCCAGTAGGGATGAACACTGAAGCTTTCTTT. Translating it yields CASSDPVGMNTEAFF.

The chain uses TRBV12-5 and TRBJ2-5; perhaps TRBD1 as D (6 bases). V lost 6 bases to trimming and J lost 0 bases, with 11 bases between them. This CDR3 is built from 14 residues. The germline V gene has CDR1 LGHNT and CDR2 FRNRAP. CDR3 sequence reads: CASGSGQYQETQYF. CDR3 nucleotides: TGTGCTAGTGGCTCCGGACAGTACCAAGAGACCCAGTACTTC.